This TCR beta chain was profiled in a study of a mutant IDH1 vaccine in newly diagnosed glioma. Study-wide context: Vaccination began 4-6 weeks post radiotherapy alone, or with temozolomide cycles. Patients were pretreated with radiotherapy, temozolomide, or both, mostly both.

TCRdb's copy holds only in-frame clones and misses some; the assay was immunoSEQ multiplex PCR. The sample consists of tens of thousands of clones, roughly 82% of them appearing once. Study conclusions and caveats: Pseudoprogression looked unconnected to shifts in top peripheral T cell clonotypes.

The CDR3 consists of 13 residues. Trimming removed 3 bases from V and 4 bases from J, with 9 bases in between. Looked up from germline, CDR1 is SGHAT and CDR2 is FQDESV (reference sequence). The time point here: week 5, during vaccination. Every vaccination contained 300 ug of the mutant IDH1 20-mer peptide and was paired with topical imiquimod. Note on this clone: What it binds is unknown.

The source was PBMCs, collected from a glioma patient whose treatment included an IDH1 peptide vaccine. This sequence joins TRBV11-1 and TRBJ1-1; a possible D gene is TRBD1 (5 bases). The TCR was taken from a woman aged 18-29 years with glioma. Some clones in this sample may be carry-over from other donors' samples. For the CDR3, the DNA is TGTGCCAGCAGCTTTACCGACAGCACTGAAGCTTTCTTT. Its protein product is CASSFTDSTEAFF.